The sample holds many counts of the clone carrying this T cell receptor (beta chain). V was pared by 6 bases and J by 4 bases, with 9 bases of the junction left unmatched. This CDR3 has 15 residues. The germline gives CDR1 MDHEN, CDR2 SYDVKM. The TCR beta CDR3 regions underwent amplification from RNA transcripts. The library came from an HTBI-primed first-round RT-PCR and a second-round multiplex PCR. TCRdb re-called the multiplex PCR reads through MiXCR, storing one row per CDR3 protein. Of just over 600,000 distinct CDR3 sequences in the sample, around a fifth were seen once. The data originate from a study of Graves' ophthalmopathy and Graves' hyperthyroidism.

Sequenced sample: peripheral blood. This chain connects TRBV28 to TRBJ2-7; TRBD1 agrees at 10 bases. The sequence was collected from a young woman with stable Graves' hyperthyroidism. Some clones in this sample may be carry-over from other donors' samples. The DNA for the CDR3 is TGTGCCAGCAGAGAACTCGGGACAGGGGTGTACGAGCAGTACTTC. Its translation is CASRELGTGVYEQYF.